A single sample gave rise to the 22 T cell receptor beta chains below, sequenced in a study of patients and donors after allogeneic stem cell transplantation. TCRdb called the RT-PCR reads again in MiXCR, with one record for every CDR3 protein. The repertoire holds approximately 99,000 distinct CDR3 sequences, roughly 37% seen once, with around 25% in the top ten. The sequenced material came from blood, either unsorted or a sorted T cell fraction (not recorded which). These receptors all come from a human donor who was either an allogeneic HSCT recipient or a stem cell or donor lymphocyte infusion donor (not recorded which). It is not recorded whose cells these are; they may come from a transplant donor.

Here the CDR3 DNA reads TGCGCCAGCAGCCCGAACAGGGCGGCGAGCACTGAAGCTTTCTTT. This encodes CASSPNRAASTEAFF. The rearrangement joins TRBV5-1 to TRBJ1-1; perhaps TRBD1 as D (6 bases). This CDR3 has 15 residues. Between the trimmed V and J ends, which lost 4 bases and 4 bases, there was a span of 17 bases. CDR1 is SGHRS, CDR2 YFSETQ, per germline.

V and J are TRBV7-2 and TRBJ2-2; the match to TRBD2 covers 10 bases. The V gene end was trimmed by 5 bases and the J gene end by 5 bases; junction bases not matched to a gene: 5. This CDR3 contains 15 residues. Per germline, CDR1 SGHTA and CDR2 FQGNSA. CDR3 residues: CASSRTSGVTGELFF. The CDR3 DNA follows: TGTGCCAGCAGCAGGACTAGCGGAGTAACCGGGGAGCTGTTTTTT.

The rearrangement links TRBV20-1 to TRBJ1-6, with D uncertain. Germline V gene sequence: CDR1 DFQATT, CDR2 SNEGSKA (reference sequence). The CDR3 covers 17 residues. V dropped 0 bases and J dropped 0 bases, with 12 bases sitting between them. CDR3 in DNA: TGCAGTGCTAGAGATCGGAGGAGGACCTCCTATAATTCACCCCTCCACTTT. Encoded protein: CSARDRRRTSYNSPLHF.

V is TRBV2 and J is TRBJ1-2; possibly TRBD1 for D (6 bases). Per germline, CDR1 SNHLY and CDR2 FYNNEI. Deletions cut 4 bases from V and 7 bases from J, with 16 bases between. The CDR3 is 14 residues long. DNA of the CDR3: TGTGCCAGCAGTGCCGAAACAGGGTACAGTGGCTACACCTTC. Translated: CASSAETGYSGYTF. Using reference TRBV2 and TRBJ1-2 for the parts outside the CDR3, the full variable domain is EPEVTQTPSHQVTQMGQEVILRCVPISNHLYFYWYRQILGQKVEFLVSFYNNEISEKSEIFDDQFSVERPDGSNFTLKIRSTKLEDSAMYFCASSAETGYSGYTFGSGTRLTVV.

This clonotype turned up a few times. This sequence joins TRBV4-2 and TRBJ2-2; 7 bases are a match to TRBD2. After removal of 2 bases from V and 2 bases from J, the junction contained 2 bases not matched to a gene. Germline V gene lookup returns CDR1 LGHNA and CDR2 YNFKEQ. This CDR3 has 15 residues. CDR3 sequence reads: CASSQPGGNTGELFF. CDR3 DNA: TGTGCCAGCAGCCAACCGGGAGGAAACACCGGGGAGCTGTTTTTT.

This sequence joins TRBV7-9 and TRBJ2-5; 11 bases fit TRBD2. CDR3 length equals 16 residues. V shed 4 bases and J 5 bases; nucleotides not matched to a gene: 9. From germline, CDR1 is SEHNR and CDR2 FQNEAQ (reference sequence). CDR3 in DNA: TGTGCCAGCAGCTCGTTAGCGGGAGGGCCTCGGGAGACCCAGTACTTC. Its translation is CASSSLAGGPRETQYF. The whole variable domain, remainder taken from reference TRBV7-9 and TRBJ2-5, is DTGVSQNPRHKITKRGQNVTFRCDPISEHNRLYWYRQTLGQGPEFLTYFQNEAQLEKSRLLSDRFSAERPKGSFSTLEIQRTEQGDSAMYLCASSSLAGGPRETQYFGPGTRLLVL.

The CDR3 region is CASSFSAKLGETQYF. CDR3 in DNA: TGTGCCAGCAGTTTTTCGGCCAAACTTGGGGAGACCCAGTACTTC. The V gene is TRBV12-3 or TRBV12-4, the J gene TRBJ2-5; D is undetermined. V was shortened by 3 bases and J by 5 bases, with 16 bases between the two germline ends. The CDR3 covers 15 residues.

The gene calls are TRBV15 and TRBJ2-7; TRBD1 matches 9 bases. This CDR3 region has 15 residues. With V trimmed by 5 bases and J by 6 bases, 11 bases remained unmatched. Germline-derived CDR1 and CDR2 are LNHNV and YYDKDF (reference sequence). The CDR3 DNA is TGTGCCACCAGCTCCCGGGGACAGGGAAGTGGCGAGCAGTACTTC. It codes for CATSSRGQGSGEQYF. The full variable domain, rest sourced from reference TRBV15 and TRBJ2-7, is DAMVIQNPRYQVTQFGKPVTLSCSQTLNHNVMYWYQQKSSQAPKLLFHYYDKDFNNEADTPDNFQSRRPNTSFCFLDIRSPGLGDTAMYLCATSSRGQGSGEQYFGPGTRLTVT.

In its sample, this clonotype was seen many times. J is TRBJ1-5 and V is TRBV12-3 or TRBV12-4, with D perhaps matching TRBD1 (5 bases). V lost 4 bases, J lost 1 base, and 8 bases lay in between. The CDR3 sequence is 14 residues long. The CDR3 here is CASSWRDSNQPQHF. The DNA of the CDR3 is TGTGCCAGCAGTTGGCGGGACAGCAATCAGCCCCAGCATTTT.

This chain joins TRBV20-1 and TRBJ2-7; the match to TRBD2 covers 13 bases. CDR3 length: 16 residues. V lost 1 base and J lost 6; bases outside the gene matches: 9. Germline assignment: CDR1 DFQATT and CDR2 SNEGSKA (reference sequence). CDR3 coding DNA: TGCAGTGCTAGAGTACTAGCGGGGGGGTTCAACGGCGAGCAGTACTTC. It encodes CSARVLAGGFNGEQYF.

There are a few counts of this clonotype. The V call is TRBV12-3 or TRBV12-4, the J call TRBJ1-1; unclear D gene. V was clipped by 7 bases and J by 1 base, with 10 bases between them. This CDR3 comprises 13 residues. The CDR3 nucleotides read TGTGCCAGCACCCGACATTGGAACACTGAAGCTTTCTTT. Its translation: CASTRHWNTEAFF.

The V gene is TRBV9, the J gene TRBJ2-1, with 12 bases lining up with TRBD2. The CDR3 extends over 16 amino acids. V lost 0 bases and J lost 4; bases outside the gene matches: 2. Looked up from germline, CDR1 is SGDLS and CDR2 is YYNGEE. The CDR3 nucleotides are TGTGCCAGCAGCGTAGGAGGACTAGCGGGGTACAATGAGCAGTTCTTC. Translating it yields CASSVGGLAGYNEQFF.

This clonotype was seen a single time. The CDR3 coding sequence is TGTGCCAGCAGTTACCCCGTTGAGCGGCGGGGATACGAGCAGTACTTC. This encodes CASSYPVERRGYEQYF. This sequence joins TRBV6-2 or TRBV6-3 and TRBJ2-7, with D maybe TRBD2 (6 bases). The CDR3 is made up of 16 amino acids. Germline CDR1 is MNHEY and CDR2 is SVGEGT. Trimming left V 2 bases short and J 4 bases short, with 18 bases between.

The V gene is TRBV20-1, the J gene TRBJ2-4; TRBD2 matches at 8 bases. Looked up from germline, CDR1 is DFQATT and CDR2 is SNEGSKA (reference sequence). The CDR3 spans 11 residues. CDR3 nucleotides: TGCAAAGCGGGAGTGGGAAACATTCAGTACTTC. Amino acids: CKAGVGNIQYF.

CDR3 in DNA: TGTGCCAGCAGCTTTCGGGTCTGGACAGTTCCTAATAATTCACCCCTCCACTTT. This gives the protein CASSFRVWTVPNNSPLHF. This sequence joins TRBV5-5 and TRBJ1-6; perhaps TRBD1 as D (6 bases). This CDR3 spans 18 amino acids. V was shortened by 2 bases and J by 5 bases, with 20 bases between the two germline ends. CDR1 and CDR2 from the germline V gene are SGHKS and YYEKEE (reference sequence).

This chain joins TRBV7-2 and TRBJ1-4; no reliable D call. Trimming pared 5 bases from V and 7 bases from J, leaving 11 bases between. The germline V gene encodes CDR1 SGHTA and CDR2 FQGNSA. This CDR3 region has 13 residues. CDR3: CASSRPVGEKLFF. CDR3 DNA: TGTGCCAGCAGCCGGCCCGTGGGTGAAAAACTGTTTTTT.

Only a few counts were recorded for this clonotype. CDR3: CSAREAGLAKNIQYF. CDR3 sequence (DNA): TGCAGTGCTAGAGAAGCGGGACTAGCCAAAAACATTCAGTACTTC. The rearrangement uses TRBV20-1 and TRBJ2-4, with 7 bases matching TRBD2. Germline lookup yields CDR1 DFQATT and CDR2 SNEGSKA (reference sequence). This CDR3 is built from 15 residues. J gave up 0 bases and V 0 bases, and 2 bases lay outside the gene matches.

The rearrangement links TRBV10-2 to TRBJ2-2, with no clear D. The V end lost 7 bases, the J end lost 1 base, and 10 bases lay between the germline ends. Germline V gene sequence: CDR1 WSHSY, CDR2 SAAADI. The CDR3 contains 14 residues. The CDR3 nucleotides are TGCGCCAGCAAGACCTACCGGAACACCGGGGAGCTGTTTTTT. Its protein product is CASKTYRNTGELFF.

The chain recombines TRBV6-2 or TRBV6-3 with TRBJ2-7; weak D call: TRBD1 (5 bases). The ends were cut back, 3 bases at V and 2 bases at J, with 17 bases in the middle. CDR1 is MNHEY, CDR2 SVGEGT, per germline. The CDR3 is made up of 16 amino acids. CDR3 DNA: TGTGCCAGCAGTTATCATGCAGGGAAATTTACCTACGAGCAGTACTTC. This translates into CASSYHAGKFTYEQYF.

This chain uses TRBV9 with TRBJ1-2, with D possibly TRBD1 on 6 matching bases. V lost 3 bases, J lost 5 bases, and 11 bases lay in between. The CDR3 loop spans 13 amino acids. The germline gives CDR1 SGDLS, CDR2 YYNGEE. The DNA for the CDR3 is TGTGCCAGCAGCGCCGGGACATATTATGGCTACACCTTC. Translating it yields CASSAGTYYGYTF.

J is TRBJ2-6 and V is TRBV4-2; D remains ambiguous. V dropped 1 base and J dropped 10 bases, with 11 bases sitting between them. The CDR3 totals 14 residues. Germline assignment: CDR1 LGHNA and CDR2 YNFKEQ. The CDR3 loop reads CASSQAASVNVLTF. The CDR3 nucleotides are TGTGCCAGCAGCCAAGCTGCGTCGGTAAACGTCCTGACTTTC.

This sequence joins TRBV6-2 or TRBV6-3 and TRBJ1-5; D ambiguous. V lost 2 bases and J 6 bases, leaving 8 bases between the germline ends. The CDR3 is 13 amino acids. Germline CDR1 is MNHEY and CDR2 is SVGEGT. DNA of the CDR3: TGTGCCAGCAGTTACGGAGAGGCTCAGCCCCAGCATTTT. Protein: CASSYGEAQPQHF.